The 7 T cell receptor beta chains presented below share a single source sample, sequenced in a study of blood T cell repertoires in COVID-19. TCRdb's copy holds only in-frame clones and misses some; the assay was immunoSEQ multiplex PCR. The table includes under 250,000 clones, about 84% detected once. Sequencing input: peripheral blood. The receptors stem from a woman of 80 years or more with acute or convalescent COVID-19.

The chain carries TRBV9 and TRBJ2-5, with D possibly being TRBD2 (5 bases). This CDR3 contains 15 residues. The germline V gene encodes CDR1 SGDLS and CDR2 YYNGEE. Trimming pared 0 bases from V and 4 bases from J, leaving 13 bases between. The CDR3 DNA sequence: TGTGCCAGCAGCGTAGTGGCCAGCGGACGAGAGACCCAGTACTTC. The encoded protein is CASSVVASGRETQYF.

This chain joins TRBV3-1 (or the pseudogene TRBV3-2) and TRBJ2-5; D is ambiguous. V was shortened by 4 bases and J by 4 bases, with 10 bases between the two germline ends. The CDR3 has 13 residues. Germline-derived CDR1 and CDR2 are LGHDT and YNNKEL (reference sequence). This chain's CDR3 is CASSPGSPETQYF. CDR3 nucleotides: TGTGCCAGCAGCCCCGGGTCCCCAGAGACCCAGTACTTC.

The rearrangement joins TRBV12-5 to TRBJ1-1; TRBD1 matches 8 bases. Trimming removed 4 bases from V and 1 base from J; junction bases left unmatched: 8. Germline V CDR1 and CDR2: LGHNT, FRNRAP. There are 16 residues in the CDR3. The CDR3 loop is CASGSGPDRENTEAFF. In DNA, the CDR3 is TGTGCTAGTGGTTCCGGCCCGGACAGGGAGAACACTGAAGCTTTCTTT.

The gene calls are TRBV7-2 and TRBJ2-1; 10 nucleotides line up with TRBD2. This CDR3 spans 17 amino acids. CDR1 and CDR2 (germline): SGHTA, FQGNSA. The V and J ends lost 3 bases and 2 bases, in that order; junction bases with no gene match: 7. CDR3 nucleotides: TGTGCCAGCAGCTTCCGGACTAGCGGTTTCGCCTACAATGAGCAGTTCTTC. It encodes CASSFRTSGFAYNEQFF.

V and J are TRBV9 and TRBJ2-7; tentative D call: TRBD2 (6 bases). The CDR3 sequence is 16 residues long. CDR1 and CDR2 (germline): SGDLS, YYNGEE. Trimming took off 2 bases at V and 2 bases at J, with 17 bases between the two ends. CDR3 residues: CASSVGGTQSTYEQYF. CDR3 DNA: TGTGCCAGCAGCGTTGGGGGGACCCAATCCACCTACGAGCAGTACTTC.

This clone has a single count. The gene calls are TRBV27 and TRBJ2-7, with 9 bases lining up with TRBD2. CDR3 length equals 16 residues. Germline V CDR1 and CDR2: MNHEY, SMNVEV (reference sequence). After removal of 5 bases from V and 4 bases from J, the junction contained 12 bases not matched to a gene. CDR3 in DNA: TGTGCCAGCAGTGACCGAGCGGGAGGATTTGGTTACGAGCAGTACTTC. Protein product: CASSDRAGGFGYEQYF.

CDR3 nucleotides: TGTGCCAGCAGTGACCCTATGGGGCACGGGAGCAATCAGCCCCAGCATTTT. It translates to CASSDPMGHGSNQPQHF. V is TRBV6-4 and J is TRBJ1-5, with D possibly being TRBD1 (5 bases). This CDR3 comprises 17 residues. From germline, CDR1 is MRHNA and CDR2 SNTAGT. Between the trimmed V and J ends, which lost 2 bases and 1 base, there was a span of 15 bases.